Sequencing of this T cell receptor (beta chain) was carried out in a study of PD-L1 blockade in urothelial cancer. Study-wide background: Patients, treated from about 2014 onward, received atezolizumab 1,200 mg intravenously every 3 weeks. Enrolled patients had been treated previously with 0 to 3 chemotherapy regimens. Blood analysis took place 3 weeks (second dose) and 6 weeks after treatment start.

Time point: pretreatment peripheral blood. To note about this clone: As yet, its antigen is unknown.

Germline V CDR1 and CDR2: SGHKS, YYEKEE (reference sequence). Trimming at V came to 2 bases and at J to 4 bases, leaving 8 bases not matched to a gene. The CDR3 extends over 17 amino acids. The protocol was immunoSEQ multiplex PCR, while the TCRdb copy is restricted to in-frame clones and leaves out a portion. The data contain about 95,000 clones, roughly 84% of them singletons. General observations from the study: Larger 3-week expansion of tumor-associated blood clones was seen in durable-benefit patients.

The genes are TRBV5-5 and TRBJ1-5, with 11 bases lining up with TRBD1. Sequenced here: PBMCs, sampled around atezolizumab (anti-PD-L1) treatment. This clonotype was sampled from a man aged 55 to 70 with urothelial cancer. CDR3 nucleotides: TGTGCCAGCAGCTTAATTGGACAGGGGGCTACTAATCAGCCCCAGCATTTT. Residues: CASSLIGQGATNQPQHF.